This T cell receptor (beta chain) derives from a study of vaccination and CD4 T cells after COVID-19. For the study at large: Of the convalescent patients, who were SARS-CoV-2 positive by nasal swab PCR, fewer than ten had mild and one severe disease. Six males and four females, two of them Hispanic, were enrolled as convalescents.

A word on this clonotype: What it binds is not known.

The CDR3 spans 13 residues. CDR1 SGHNT and CDR2 YYREEE come from the germline V gene (reference sequence). Trimming left V 4 bases short and J 4 bases short, with 11 bases between. Researchers used the Oncomine TCR Beta short-read assay to sequence DNA from cultured CD4+ T cells. TCRdb itself ran the PCR reads through MiXCR, one entry per CDR3 protein. Of approximately 15,000 distinct CDR3 sequences in the sample, approximately 57% were seen once. The treatment: 10-day PBMC culture with coronavirus spike peptide pools or control peptides (ViraFEST assay). The positive PCR dates, which preceded the US Alpha, Beta and Delta variants, fell between March and December 2020.

Sequenced: CD4+ T cells from blood, cultured in vitro. The J gene is TRBJ2-5, the V gene TRBV5-4; weak D call: TRBD1 (6 bases). The sequence derives from a human donor who had recovered from COVID-19. This CDR3 reads CASSIQGSETQYF. The DNA for the CDR3 is TGTGCCAGCAGCATACAGGGTTCAGAGACCCAGTACTTC.